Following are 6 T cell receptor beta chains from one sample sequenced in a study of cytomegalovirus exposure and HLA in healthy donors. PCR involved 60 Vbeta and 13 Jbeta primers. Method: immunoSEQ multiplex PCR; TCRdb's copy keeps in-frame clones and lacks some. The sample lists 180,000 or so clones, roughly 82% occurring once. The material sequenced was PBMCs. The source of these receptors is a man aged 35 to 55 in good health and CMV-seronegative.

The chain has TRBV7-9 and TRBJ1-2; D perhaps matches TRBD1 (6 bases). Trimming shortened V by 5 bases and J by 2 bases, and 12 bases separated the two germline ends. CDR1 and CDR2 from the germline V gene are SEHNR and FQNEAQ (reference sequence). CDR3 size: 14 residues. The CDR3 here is CASSPPRGNYGYTF. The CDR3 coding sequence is TGTGCCAGCAGCCCCCCCAGGGGAAACTATGGCTACACCTTC.

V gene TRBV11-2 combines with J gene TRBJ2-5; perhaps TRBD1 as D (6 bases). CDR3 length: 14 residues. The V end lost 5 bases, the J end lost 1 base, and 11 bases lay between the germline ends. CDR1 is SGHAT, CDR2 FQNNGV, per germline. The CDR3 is CASSMDRRQETQYF. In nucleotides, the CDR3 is TGTGCCAGCAGCATGGACAGACGCCAAGAGACCCAGTACTTC.

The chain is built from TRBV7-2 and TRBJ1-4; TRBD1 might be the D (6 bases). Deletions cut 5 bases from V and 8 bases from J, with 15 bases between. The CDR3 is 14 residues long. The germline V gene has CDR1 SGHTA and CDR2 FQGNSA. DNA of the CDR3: TGTGCCAGCAGCCTACAGGGTCAGGGAGAAAAACTGTTTTTT. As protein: CASSLQGQGEKLFF.

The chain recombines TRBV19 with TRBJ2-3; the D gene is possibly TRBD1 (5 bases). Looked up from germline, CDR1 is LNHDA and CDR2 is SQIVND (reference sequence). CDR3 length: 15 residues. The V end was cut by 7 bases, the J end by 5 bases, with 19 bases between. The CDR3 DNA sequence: TGTGCCAGTAATGTCAGGGCAGGTCTAGGAGATACGCAGTATTTT. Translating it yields CASNVRAGLGDTQYF. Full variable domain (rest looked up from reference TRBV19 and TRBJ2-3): DGGITQSPKYLFRKEGQNVTLSCEQNLNHDAMYWYRQDPGQGLRLIYYSQIVNDFQKGDIAEGYSVSREKKESFPLTVTSAQKNPTAFYLCASNVRAGLGDTQYFGPGTRLTVL.

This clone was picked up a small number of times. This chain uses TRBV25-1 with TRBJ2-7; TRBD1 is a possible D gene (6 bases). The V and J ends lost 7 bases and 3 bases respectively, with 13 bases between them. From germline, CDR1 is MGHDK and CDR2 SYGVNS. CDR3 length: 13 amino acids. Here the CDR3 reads CASTTDSLYEQYF. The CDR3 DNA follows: TGTGCCAGCACCACGGACAGTCTCTACGAGCAGTACTTC.

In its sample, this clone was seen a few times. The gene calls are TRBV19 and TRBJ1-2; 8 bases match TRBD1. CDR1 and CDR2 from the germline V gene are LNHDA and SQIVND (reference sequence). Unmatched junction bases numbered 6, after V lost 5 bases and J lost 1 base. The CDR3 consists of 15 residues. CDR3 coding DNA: TGTGCCAGTAGTCACGGCGGACAGGGTAACTATGGCTACACCTTC. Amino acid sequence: CASSHGGQGNYGYTF. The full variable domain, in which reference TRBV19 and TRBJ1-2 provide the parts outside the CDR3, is DGGITQSPKYLFRKEGQNVTLSCEQNLNHDAMYWYRQDPGQGLRLIYYSQIVNDFQKGDIAEGYSVSREKKESFPLTVTSAQKNPTAFYLCASSHGGQGNYGYTFGSGTRLTVV.